This T cell receptor (beta chain) comes out of a study of PD-1 blockade in classical Hodgkin lymphoma. Study-wide findings and caveats: Similar baseline diversity was found in complete responders and newly diagnosed patients. At baseline, newly diagnosed patients reportedly showed less TCR diversity than healthy donors. The authors excluded patients who started nivolumab under 1 year after ASCT.

To note about this clone: What it binds is unknown.

Assay used: immunoSEQ multiplex PCR; TCRdb lists only in-frame clones, some missing. Of tens of thousands of clones in the sample, more than 65% were seen once. The time point denotes: cycle 4 day 1 (C4D1), after more than 5 weeks of nivolumab. Each patient experienced a relapse that followed autologous stem cell transplantation, and brentuximab vedotin exposure varied. This CDR3 has 15 amino acids. The germline gives CDR1 SGHTA, CDR2 FQGNSA. The germline V and J ends were trimmed by 1 base and 6 bases, with 15 bases remaining between them. The source of this sequence is a human donor with classical Hodgkin lymphoma. This specimen was peripheral blood mononuclear cells (PBMCs), taken before the fourth cycle of nivolumab. The V gene is TRBV7-2, the J gene TRBJ1-1; D gene unclear. CDR3 nucleotide sequence: TGTGCCAGCAGCTTAGTGACGTCCTCGATCGCTGAAGCTTTCTTT. This gives the protein CASSLVTSSIAEAFF. Full variable domain (rest looked up from reference TRBV7-2 and TRBJ1-1): GAGVSQSPSNKVTEKGKDVELRCDPISGHTALYWYRQSLGQGLEFLIYFQGNSAPDKSGLPSDRFSAERTGGSVSTLTIQRTQQEDSAVYLCASSLVTSSIAEAFFGQGTRLTVV.